This T cell receptor beta chain is drawn from a study of T cell responses to AZD1222 COVID-19 vaccine. This table comes from immunoSEQ multiplex PCR, and its TCRdb copy is limited to in-frame clones, with some not included. The data contain over 100,000 clones, about 88% of them singletons. V was cut by 3 bases and J by 13 bases, with 16 bases left in between. The V gene's germline CDR1 is KGHSH and CDR2 LQKENI. The CDR3 totals 13 residues. The TCR was taken from an adult in good health. The input for sequencing was peripheral blood, taken on day 0 of AZD1222 vaccination. V and J are TRBV18 and TRBJ2-1, with a tentative D call TRBD2 (6 bases). This CDR3 is CASSPQRGYRQFF. DNA of the CDR3: TGTGCCAGCTCACCTCAACGGGGGTATCGACAGTTCTTC.